Each of the 15 T cell receptor beta chains below was sequenced from the same sample in a study of cytomegalovirus exposure and HLA in healthy donors. A multiplex PCR was run with 60 Vbeta primers and 13 Jbeta primers. The method was immunoSEQ multiplex PCR; TCRdb's version includes in-frame clones alone and lacks a portion of them. The sample comprises about 150,000 clones, over 70% of which are singletons, and 1.3% rests with the top ten. Sequencing was performed on PBMCs. The receptors shown here come from a man aged 50 to 60 in good health and CMV-seropositive.

The chain links TRBV5-1 to TRBJ1-5, with TRBD1 identical over 8 bases. This CDR3 region has 15 residues. With 2 bases clipped from V and 0 bases from J, the junction kept 1 base outside the gene matches. Germline CDR1 SGHRS, CDR2 YFSETQ. CDR3 amino acids: CASSFQGASNQPQHF. The CDR3 region has the DNA TGCGCCAGCAGCTTCCAGGGGGCTAGCAATCAGCCCCAGCATTTT.

This clone was counted between two and nine times. The CDR3 spells CASRPRGQSTQPQHF. As DNA, the CDR3 is TGTGCCAGCAGGCCGCGAGGACAGTCCACTCAGCCCCAGCATTTT. J is TRBJ1-5 and V is TRBV27, with a weak D call TRBD1 (6 bases). Germline lookup yields CDR1 MNHEY and CDR2 SMNVEV (reference sequence). The CDR3 loop spans 15 amino acids. Trimming took off 6 bases at V and 6 bases at J, with 18 bases between the two ends.

Only a few counts were recorded for this clone. The V and J genes are TRBV2 and TRBJ2-1; TRBD1 is a possible D gene (6 bases). The CDR3 is 15 amino acids. With 2 bases removed from V and 6 bases from J, the gap between germline ends came to 14 bases. Germline V gene data show CDR1 as SNHLY and CDR2 as FYNNEI. The CDR3 is CASSEWGREVNEQFF. The CDR3 nucleotides are TGTGCCAGCAGTGAATGGGGGCGCGAAGTCAATGAGCAGTTCTTC.

V is TRBV28 and J is TRBJ2-7, with a possible D match to TRBD1 (5 bases). Germline V CDR1 and CDR2: MDHEN, SYDVKM. The CDR3 has 14 residues. Deletions cut 3 bases from V and 0 bases from J, with 9 bases between. The DNA for the CDR3 is TGTGCCAGCAGTTTTTCAGGGAACTCCTACGAGCAGTACTTC. Translation gives CASSFSGNSYEQYF. Filled out from reference TRBV28 and TRBJ2-7, the complete variable domain reads DVKVTQSSRYLVKRTGEKVFLECVQDMDHENMFWYRQDPGLGLRLIYFSYDVKMKEKGDIPEGYSVSREKKERFSLILESASTNQTSMYLCASSFSGNSYEQYFGPGTRLTVT.

The CDR3 bases are TGTGCCTGGGGACTAGCGGGAGGAAGAAATACGCAGTATTTT. This sequence encodes CAWGLAGGRNTQYF. The chain couples TRBV30 to TRBJ2-3; 14 bases are shared with TRBD2. V gave up 5 bases and J gave up 7 bases; unmatched junction bases: 5. Germline V gene data show CDR1 as GTSNPN and CDR2 as SVGIG (reference sequence). The CDR3 length is 14 residues. Filled out from reference TRBV30 and TRBJ2-3, the complete variable domain reads SQTIHQWPATLVQPVGSPLSLECTVEGTSNPNLYWYRQAAGRGLQLLFYSVGIGQISSEVPQNLSASRPQDRQFILSSKKLLLSDSGFYLCAWGLAGGRNTQYFGPGTRLTVL.

J is TRBJ2-1 and V is TRBV18; D unresolved. The CDR3 length is 14 residues. From germline, CDR1 is KGHSH and CDR2 LQKENI. Trimming shortened V by 5 bases and J by 3 bases, and 11 bases separated the two germline ends. The CDR3 DNA reads as TGTGCCAGCTCAAGAGACTCCGACTACAATGAGCAGTTCTTC. Translated, it gives CASSRDSDYNEQFF. The full variable domain, rest sourced from reference TRBV18 and TRBJ2-1, is NAGVMQNPRHLVRRRGQEARLRCSPMKGHSHVYWYRQLPEEGLKFMVYLQKENIIDESGMPKERFSAEFPKEGPSILRIQQVVRGDSAAYFCASSRDSDYNEQFFGPGTRLTVL.

Only one count was recorded for this clone. The V call is TRBV29-1, the J call TRBJ1-1; TRBD1 matches at 8 bases. The CDR3 extends over 14 amino acids. V dropped 7 bases and J dropped 4; count of bases not matched to a gene: 11. CDR1 SQVTM and CDR2 ANQGSEA come from the germline V gene. The CDR3 DNA reads TGCAGCGGGCGATCAGGGGGCCAGGGCACTGAAGCTTTCTTT. This translates into CSGRSGGQGTEAFF.

This chain uses TRBV7-8 with TRBJ2-2; 11 bases map to TRBD1. After removal of 5 bases from V and 5 bases from J, the junction contained 13 bases not matched to a gene. In germline, CDR1 is SGHVS, CDR2 FQNEAQ. The CDR3 is 18 amino acids. CDR3 in amino acids: CASSLRDRGVRGTGELFF. The CDR3, as DNA: TGTGCCAGCAGCCTCCGGGACAGGGGGGTTCGAGGAACCGGGGAGCTGTTTTTT.

Here the CDR3 reads CASSFPGGEQFF. In DNA, the CDR3 is TGTGCCAGCAGTTTTCCAGGAGGTGAGCAGTTCTTC. The chain couples TRBV28 to TRBJ2-1; the D gene is possibly TRBD2 (5 bases). This CDR3 has 12 amino acids. V was clipped by 3 bases and J by 9 bases, with 9 bases between them. CDR1 is MDHEN, CDR2 SYDVKM, per germline.

The J gene is TRBJ2-2, the V gene TRBV7-3, with D maybe TRBD2 (5 bases). Germline CDR1 reads SGHTA; CDR2 reads FQGTGA. There are 14 residues in the CDR3. V lost 5 bases and J 2 bases, leaving 9 bases between the germline ends. The CDR3, as DNA: TGTGCCAGCAGCATCGGACTTAACACCGGGGAGCTGTTTTTT. It yields the protein CASSIGLNTGELFF. The whole variable domain, filled in from reference TRBV7-3 and TRBJ2-2, reads GAGVSQTPSNKVTEKGKYVELRCDPISGHTALYWYRQSLGQGPEFLIYFQGTGAADDSGLPNDRFFAVRPEGSVSTLKIQRTERGDSAVYLCASSIGLNTGELFFGEGSRLTVL.

The J gene is TRBJ2-7, the V gene TRBV9; 10 bases line up with TRBD2. With V trimmed by 0 bases and J by 3 bases, 3 bases remained unmatched. The CDR3 is 15 amino acids. Germline V gene sequence: CDR1 SGDLS, CDR2 YYNGEE. Here the CDR3 DNA reads TGTGCCAGCAGCGTAGATCAGCGGGGGGGCTACGAGCAGTACTTC. Encoded protein: CASSVDQRGGYEQYF.

V and J are TRBV30 and TRBJ1-2; D remains ambiguous. The CDR3 loop spans 13 amino acids. V was trimmed by 5 bases and J by 1 base, leaving 11 bases between them. Germline-derived CDR1 and CDR2 are GTSNPN and SVGIG (reference sequence). The CDR3 region is CAWSAGGNYGYTF. CDR3 bases: TGTGCCTGGTCCGCCGGAGGTAACTATGGCTACACCTTC.

The rearrangement joins TRBV5-1 to TRBJ2-3; TRBD2 agrees at 14 bases. After removal of 4 bases from V and 0 bases from J, the junction contained 13 bases not matched to a gene. CDR3 length: 20 amino acids. Germline V lookup: CDR1 SGHRS, CDR2 YFSETQ. CDR3 DNA sequence: TGCGCCAGCAGCCCGGCTACGGGACTAGCGGGGGCCCTCAGCACAGATACGCAGTATTTT. Protein: CASSPATGLAGALSTDTQYF.

The chain links TRBV9 to TRBJ1-1; 8 bases map to TRBD1. J was trimmed by 0 bases and V by 4 bases; bases with no gene match: 14. Germline V gene sequence: CDR1 SGDLS, CDR2 YYNGEE. CDR3 size: 18 residues. CDR3 sequence (DNA): TGTGCCAGCAGCCCATCAGACAGGGGAACGGCTATGAACACTGAAGCTTTCTTT. It encodes CASSPSDRGTAMNTEAFF.

The chain combines TRBV11-1 with TRBJ1-1; D perhaps matches TRBD1 (5 bases). The V gene's germline CDR1 is SGHAT and CDR2 FQDESV (reference sequence). V lost 4 bases, J lost 4 bases, and 16 bases lay in between. The CDR3 totals 15 residues. The CDR3 region has the DNA TGTGCCAGCAGCTCTGACGGGGGTAGGTTCACTGAAGCTTTCTTT. Translated, it gives CASSSDGGRFTEAFF.